This T cell receptor (beta chain) was sequenced for a study of shared clonotypes between healthy human individuals. As for the study in general: Per-donor plates numbered three CD4 naive, three CD4 memory, two CD8 naive and one CD8 memory. General study findings and limits: In a few donors, about 5% of naive CD4 clonotypes appeared in common.

Points on this clone: The target antigen is unknown.

Germline-derived CDR1 and CDR2 are MNHNY and SVGAGI (reference sequence). This CDR3 comprises 14 residues. Trimming cost V 5 bases and J 3 bases; bases outside gene matches: 5. Naive CD8 cells were CD45RO-negative, positively selected for CCR7, excluding terminally differentiated effector memory CD45RA+ cells. Every immunoSEQ plate was one replicate of a subset's evenly spread DNA. TCRdb keeps only in-frame clones here, not all; method: immunoSEQ multiplex PCR. The sample contains around 560,000 clones, 85% to 95% of which appear only once. The clonotype was recovered from a woman aged 25 to 39 in good health. V gene TRBV6-6 combines with J gene TRBJ1-1, with TRBD1 matching 8 bases. Sequenced input: naive CD8+ T cells sorted from blood. As DNA, the CDR3 is TGTGCCAGCAGTGAGACAGGGGCGTACACTGAAGCTTTCTTT. This translates into CASSETGAYTEAFF.